The TCR beta chain described here comes from a study of cytotoxic CD8 clonotypes in ibrutinib-treated CLL. Study-wide context: Median treatment time before response sampling was 12 months, range 6 to 36.

Sequencing used immunoSEQ multiplex PCR; TCRdb keeps in-frame clones, though not all of them. The data contain 20,000 to 25,000 clones, 74% of them singletons. The table lists this clone with a count of one. Germline CDR1 is SGHNT and CDR2 is YYREEE (reference sequence). The CDR3 runs to 14 residues. V was clipped by 4 bases and J by 2 bases, with 13 bases between them. The source of this sequence is a human donor with chronic lymphocytic leukemia. The V and J genes are TRBV5-4 and TRBJ2-7; unclear D gene. The source material was PBMCs, sampled before ibrutinib treatment. Here the CDR3 reads CASSALTQPYEQYF. As DNA, the CDR3 is TGTGCCAGCAGCGCTTTGACCCAGCCCTACGAGCAGTACTTC.